This T cell receptor (beta chain) was profiled in a study of T cell responses to AZD1222 COVID-19 vaccine. Study-wide points: Of spike-specific TCRs, nearly half reportedly target regions left unmutated in variants.

TCRdb's copy holds only in-frame clones and misses some; the assay was immunoSEQ multiplex PCR. The data show 100,000 to 150,000 clones, with over 75% seen just once and approximately 5.4% held by the top ten. V lost 1 base and J lost 1, with 7 bases in between. CDR1 is MGHDK, CDR2 SYGVNS, per germline. The CDR3 has 14 amino acids. Note on this clone: Its target is not known.

The chain links TRBV25-1 to TRBJ1-2, with D possibly TRBD1 on 5 matching bases. This clonotype was obtained from an adult in good health. The material sequenced was peripheral blood, taken on day 0 of AZD1222 vaccination. The CDR3: CASSEWGFNYGYTF. The CDR3 DNA sequence: TGTGCCAGCAGTGAATGGGGGTTTAACTATGGCTACACCTTC.